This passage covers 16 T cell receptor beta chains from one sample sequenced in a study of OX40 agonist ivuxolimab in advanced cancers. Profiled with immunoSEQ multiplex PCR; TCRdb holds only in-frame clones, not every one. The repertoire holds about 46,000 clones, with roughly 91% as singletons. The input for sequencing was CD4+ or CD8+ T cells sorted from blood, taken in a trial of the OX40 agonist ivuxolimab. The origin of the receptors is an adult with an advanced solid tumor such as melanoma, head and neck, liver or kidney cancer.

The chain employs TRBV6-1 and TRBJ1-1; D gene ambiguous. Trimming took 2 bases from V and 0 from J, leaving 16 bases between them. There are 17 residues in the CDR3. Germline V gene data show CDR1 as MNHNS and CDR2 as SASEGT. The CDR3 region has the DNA TGTGCCAGCAGTGAATGGCGTGACTTGTTCATGAACACTGAAGCTTTCTTT. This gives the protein CASSEWRDLFMNTEAFF.

DNA of the CDR3: TGTGCCAGCAGTGACCCGGTGCGCTATGGCTACACCTTC. As protein: CASSDPVRYGYTF. The J gene is TRBJ1-2, the V gene TRBV6-1, with unresolved D. V lost 3 bases to trimming and J lost 4 bases, with 9 bases between them. In germline, CDR1 is MNHNS, CDR2 SASEGT. The CDR3 has 13 amino acids.

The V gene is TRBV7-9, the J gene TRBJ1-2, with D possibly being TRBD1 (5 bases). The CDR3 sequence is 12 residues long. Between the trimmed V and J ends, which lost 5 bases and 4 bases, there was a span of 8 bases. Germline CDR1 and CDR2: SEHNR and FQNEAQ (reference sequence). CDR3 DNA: TGTGCCAGCAGCCTCGGGACCTATGGCTACACCTTC. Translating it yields CASSLGTYGYTF.

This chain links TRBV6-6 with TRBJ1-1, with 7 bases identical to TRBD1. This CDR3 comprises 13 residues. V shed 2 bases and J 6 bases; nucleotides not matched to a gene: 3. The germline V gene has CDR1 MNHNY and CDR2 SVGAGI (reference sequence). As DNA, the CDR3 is TGTGCCAGCAGTTACCAAGGGGGCCCTGAAGCTTTCTTT. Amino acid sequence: CASSYQGGPEAFF.

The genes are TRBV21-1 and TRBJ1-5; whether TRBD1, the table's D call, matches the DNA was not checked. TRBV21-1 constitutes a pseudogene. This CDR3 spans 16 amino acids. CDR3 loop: CASSNSMTGENQPQHF. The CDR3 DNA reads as TGTGCCAGCAGCAACTCTATGACAGGGGAAAATCAGCCCCAGCATTTT.

CDR3 DNA: TGTGCCAGCAGTTCCTTGGGACAGGGGGGAAGCGAGCAGTACGTC. Amino acid sequence: CASSSLGQGGSEQYV. This sequence joins TRBV6-6 and TRBJ2-7; 11 bases are shared with TRBD1. The CDR3 totals 15 residues. In germline, CDR1 is MNHNY, CDR2 SVGAGI (reference sequence). V trimming: 4 bases; J trimming: 6 bases; junction bases outside the gene matches: 8.

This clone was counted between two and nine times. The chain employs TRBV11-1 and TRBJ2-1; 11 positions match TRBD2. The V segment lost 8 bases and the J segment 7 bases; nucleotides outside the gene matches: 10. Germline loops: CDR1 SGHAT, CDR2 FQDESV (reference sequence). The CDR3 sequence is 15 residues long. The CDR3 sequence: CASRNSGLAENEQFF. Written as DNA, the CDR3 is TGTGCCAGCCGAAACTCGGGACTAGCGGAAAATGAGCAGTTCTTC.

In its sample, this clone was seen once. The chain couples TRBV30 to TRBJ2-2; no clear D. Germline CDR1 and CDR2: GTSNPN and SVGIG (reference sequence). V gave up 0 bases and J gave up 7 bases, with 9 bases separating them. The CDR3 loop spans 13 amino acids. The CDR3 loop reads CAWSVNSGGELFF. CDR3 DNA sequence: TGTGCCTGGAGTGTAAACTCTGGCGGGGAGCTGTTTTTT.

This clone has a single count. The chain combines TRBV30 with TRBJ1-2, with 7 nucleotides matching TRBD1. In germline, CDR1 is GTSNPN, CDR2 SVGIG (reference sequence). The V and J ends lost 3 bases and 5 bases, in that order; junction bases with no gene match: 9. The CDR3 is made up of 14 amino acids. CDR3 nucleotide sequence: TGTGCCTGGAGAGTAAAGGTGACAGGGTATGGCTACACCTTC. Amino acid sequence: CAWRVKVTGYGYTF.

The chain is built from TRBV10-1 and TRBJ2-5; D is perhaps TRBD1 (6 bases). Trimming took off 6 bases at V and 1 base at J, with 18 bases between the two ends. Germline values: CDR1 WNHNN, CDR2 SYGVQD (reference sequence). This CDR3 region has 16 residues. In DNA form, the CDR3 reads TGCGCCAGCAGACGGAGCCAGGGGAGCCCCCAAGAGACCCAGTACTTC. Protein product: CASRRSQGSPQETQYF.

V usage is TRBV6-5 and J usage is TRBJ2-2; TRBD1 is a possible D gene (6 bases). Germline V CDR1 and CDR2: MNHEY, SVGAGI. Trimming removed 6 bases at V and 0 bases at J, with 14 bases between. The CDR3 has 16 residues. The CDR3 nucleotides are TGTGCCAGCAGATACCGGACAGCCGCGAACACCGGGGAGCTGTTTTTT. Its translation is CASRYRTAANTGELFF.

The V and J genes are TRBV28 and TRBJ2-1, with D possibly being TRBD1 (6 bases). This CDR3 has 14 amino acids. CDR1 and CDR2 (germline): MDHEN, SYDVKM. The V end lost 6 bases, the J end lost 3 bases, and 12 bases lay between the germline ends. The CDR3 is CASSPRGFYNEQFF. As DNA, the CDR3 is TGTGCCAGCAGCCCCAGGGGCTTCTACAATGAGCAGTTCTTC.

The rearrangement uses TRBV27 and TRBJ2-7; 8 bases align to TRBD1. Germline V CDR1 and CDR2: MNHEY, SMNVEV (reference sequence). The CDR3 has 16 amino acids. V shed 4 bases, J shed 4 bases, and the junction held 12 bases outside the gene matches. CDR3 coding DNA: TGTGCCAGCAGTTCTAGTCCCGGGACAGGTTATTACGAGCAGTACTTC. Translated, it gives CASSSSPGTGYYEQYF.

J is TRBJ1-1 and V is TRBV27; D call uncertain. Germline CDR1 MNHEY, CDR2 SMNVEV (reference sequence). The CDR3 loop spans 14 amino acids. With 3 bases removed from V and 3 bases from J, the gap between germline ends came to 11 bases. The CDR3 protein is CASSLMGRHTEAFF. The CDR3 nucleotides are TGTGCCAGCAGTTTGATGGGGAGGCACACTGAAGCTTTCTTT.

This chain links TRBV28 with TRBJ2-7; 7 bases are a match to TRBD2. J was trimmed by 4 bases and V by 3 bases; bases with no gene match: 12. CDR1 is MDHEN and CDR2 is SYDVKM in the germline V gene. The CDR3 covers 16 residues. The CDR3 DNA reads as TGTGCCAGCAGTTTCTCCCAAGGCGGGAGCCGGTACGAGCAGTACTTC. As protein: CASSFSQGGSRYEQYF.

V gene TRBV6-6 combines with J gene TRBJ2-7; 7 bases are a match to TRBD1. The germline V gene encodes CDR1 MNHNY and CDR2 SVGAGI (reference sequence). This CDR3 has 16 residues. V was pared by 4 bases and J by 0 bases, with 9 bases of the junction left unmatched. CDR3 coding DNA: TGTGCCAGCAGTTTCATGTTAGGGGGCAACTCCTACGAGCAGTACTTC. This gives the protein CASSFMLGGNSYEQYF.